This TCR beta chain originates from a study of graft-versus-host responses after intestinal transplantation. At the level of the study: Recipients obtained multivisceral, liver-intestinal, or isolated intestinal transplants. Overall study findings and caveats: High graft-versus-host to host-versus-graft T cell clonal ratios marked allografts of patients with graft-donor macrochimerism. Present in recipient marrow, GvH clones included some that appeared first in ileum or blood. Early post-transplant HvG declines were associated with peak circulating GvH clone levels.

The CDR3 consists of 13 residues. Method: immunoSEQ multiplex PCR; TCRdb's copy keeps in-frame clones and lacks some. The table includes 90,000 to 150,000 clones, roughly 93% detected once. Concerning this clone: No antigen is known for it.

The sequences come from unstimulated CD4+ T cells sorted from spleen or lymph node cells, collected before intestinal transplant. This clonotype was sampled from a human donor who received an intestinal transplant. This chain joins TRBV21-1 and TRBJ2-2. TRBV21-1 constitutes a pseudogene. CDR3 region: CASNCRQSGELFF. The CDR3 region has the DNA TGTGCCAGCAATTGTCGGCAGTCCGGGGAGCTGTTTTTT.